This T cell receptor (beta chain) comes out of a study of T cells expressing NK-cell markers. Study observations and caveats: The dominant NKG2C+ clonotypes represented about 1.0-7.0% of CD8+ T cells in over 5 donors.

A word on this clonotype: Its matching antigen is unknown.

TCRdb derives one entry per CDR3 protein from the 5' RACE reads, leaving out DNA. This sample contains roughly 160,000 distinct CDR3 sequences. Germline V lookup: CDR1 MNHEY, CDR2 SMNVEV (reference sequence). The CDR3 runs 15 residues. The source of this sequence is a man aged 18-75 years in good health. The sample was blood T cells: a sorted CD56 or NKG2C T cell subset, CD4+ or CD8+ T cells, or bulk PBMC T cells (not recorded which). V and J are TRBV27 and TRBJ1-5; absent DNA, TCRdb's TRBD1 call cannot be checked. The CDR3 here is CASPGGGVSNQPQHF.